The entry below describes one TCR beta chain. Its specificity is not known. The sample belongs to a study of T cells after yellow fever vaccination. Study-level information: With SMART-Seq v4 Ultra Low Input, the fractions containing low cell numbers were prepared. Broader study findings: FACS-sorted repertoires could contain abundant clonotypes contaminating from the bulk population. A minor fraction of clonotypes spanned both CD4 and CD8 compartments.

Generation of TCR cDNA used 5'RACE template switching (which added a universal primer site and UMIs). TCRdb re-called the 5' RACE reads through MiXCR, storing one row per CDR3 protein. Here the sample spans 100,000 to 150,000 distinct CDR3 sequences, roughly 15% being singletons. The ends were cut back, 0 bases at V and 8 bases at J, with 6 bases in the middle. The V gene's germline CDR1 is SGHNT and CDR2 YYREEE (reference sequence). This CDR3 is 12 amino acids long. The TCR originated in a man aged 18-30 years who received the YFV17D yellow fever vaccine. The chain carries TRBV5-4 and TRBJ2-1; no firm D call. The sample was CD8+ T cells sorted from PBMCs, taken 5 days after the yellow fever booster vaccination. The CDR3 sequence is CASSLGVDEQFF. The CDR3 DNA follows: TGTGCCAGCAGCTTGGGGGTCGATGAGCAGTTCTTC.